This T cell receptor beta chain was recovered during a study of T-cell memory formation after mild COVID-19. Study context: In these data, TCR clusters were largely donor specific. Study outcomes and limitations: CD8+ contracting clones occupied EMRA, while CD4+ ones occupied mainly CM and EM. Clones that shrank (day 15 to 85) were balanced CD4/CD8, whereas later expanders leaned CD4+.

Barcoded TCR alpha and TCR beta cDNA libraries with UMIs came from 5'RACE using constant-segment primers. TCRdb re-analysed the 5' RACE reads in MiXCR, keeping a single row per CDR3 protein. The sample lists about 310,000 distinct CDR3 sequences; 15% were seen once. V shed 5 bases, J shed 5 bases, and the junction held 13 bases outside the gene matches. CDR1 is DFQATT, CDR2 SNEGSKA, per germline (reference sequence). The CDR3 covers 16 residues. The sample holds a few counts of this clonotype. The antigen remains unidentified. The sequencing sample was made of PBMCs or a T cell subset sorted from them (not recorded which). This receptor was obtained from a man between 18 and 29 years old who had mild COVID-19 (a few samples of this study predate the infection). Cell type and time point are not known. V is TRBV20-1 and J is TRBJ2-1, with 9 positions matching TRBD2. DNA for the CDR3: TGCAGTGCTGTCCCGCTTAGCGGGGGCCTCAACAATGAGCAGTTCTTC. Its protein is CSAVPLSGGLNNEQFF.